The clone carrying this T cell receptor (beta chain) came up a few times. Antigen: not known. Only in-frame clones appear in the TCRdb table, and some are missing; sequencing was by immunoSEQ multiplex PCR. The repertoire holds fewer than 20,000 clones, with roughly 50% as singletons. After approximately 6 days with irradiated graft donor PBMCs, CFSE-labeled recipient PBMCs were FACS-sorted. The data were obtained in a study of Tregs in tolerant kidney transplant recipients. Regarding the study as a whole: Antigen-driven expansion was suggested because donor-specific Tregs expanded more than all Tregs in tolerant patients. For some patients, primers changed over time, blocking nucleotide-level comparison. The most relevant donor-specific Treg TCRbeta repertoire apparently came from expansion with activated donor B cells. This study did not directly address biological reproducibility.

CDR3 length: 12 residues. Germline V gene sequence: CDR1 MNHEY, CDR2 SMNVEV (reference sequence). V lost 6 bases, J lost 4 bases, and 9 bases lay in between. The chain recombines TRBV27 with TRBJ1-2; maybe TRBD1 (5 bases). The sample in question was CD4+ T cells from blood cultured with allogeneic cells, obtained before the transplant. The TCR was taken from a human patient who received a combined kidney and bone marrow transplant. This CDR3 is CASRGGIYGYTF. CDR3 nucleotides: TGTGCCAGCAGGGGGGGAATCTATGGCTACACCTTC.